Presented here are 23 T cell receptor beta chains from one specimen sequenced in a study of blood T cells in healthy people across ages. A sample-barcoded 5' primer and a J-beta primer mix were used in a second PCR of roughly 7 to 11 cycles. TCRdb itself ran the 5' RACE reads through MiXCR, one entry per CDR3 protein. The data hold roughly 800,000 distinct CDR3 sequences, with roughly 64% observed a single time. Sequencing was carried out using blood. These receptors were taken from a man in his thirties or forties in good health.

This CDR3 is CASSSTGTFYEQYF. The CDR3 bases are TGTGCCAGCAGTTCGACAGGGACATTCTACGAGCAGTACTTC. The chain uses TRBV12-3 or TRBV12-4 and TRBJ2-7; 7 bases line up with TRBD1. The V and J ends lost 4 bases and 3 bases, in that order; junction bases with no gene match: 6. The CDR3 extends over 14 amino acids.

This clonotype was detected only a few times. The chain combines TRBV20-1 with TRBJ2-5; D unclear. CDR1 is DFQATT and CDR2 is SNEGSKA in the germline V gene (reference sequence). V was cut by 1 base and J by 4 bases, with 25 bases left in between. The CDR3 totals 18 residues. The CDR3 is CSARGLAPEWIPSETQYF. The CDR3 DNA reads TGCAGTGCTAGAGGACTGGCACCAGAGTGGATCCCCTCAGAGACCCAGTACTTC.

This chain connects TRBV7-2 to TRBJ1-1; tentatively, D is TRBD1 (6 bases). The V end lost 4 bases, the J end lost 6 bases, and 12 bases lay between the germline ends. Per germline, CDR1 SGHTA and CDR2 FQGNSA. The length of the CDR3 is 13 residues. CDR3 DNA sequence: TGTGCCAGCAGCTCCTGGGGGGCCTCTGAAGCTTTCTTT. Translating gives CASSSWGASEAFF.

V and J are TRBV7-2 and TRBJ2-1, with TRBD2 matching 8 bases. V gave up 1 base and J gave up 9 bases; unmatched junction bases: 14. Germline V lookup: CDR1 SGHTA, CDR2 FQGNSA. This CDR3 comprises 17 residues. The CDR3 DNA follows: TGTGCCAGCAGCTTAGAATCCGGGACTAGGTGGGGTAGTGAGCAGTTCTTC. This encodes CASSLESGTRWGSEQFF.

This clonotype turned up a few times. This chain links TRBV10-3 with TRBJ2-5; tentative D call: TRBD1 (5 bases). Germline V lookup: CDR1 ENHRY, CDR2 SYGVKD. This CDR3 is built from 11 residues. V was cut by 6 bases and J by 3 bases, with 5 bases left in between. As DNA, the CDR3 is TGTGCCATCAGACAGGAAGAGACCCAGTACTTC. Translation: CAIRQEETQYF.

The chain links TRBV28 to TRBJ2-3; no clear D gene. The CDR3 runs to 11 residues. Trimming removed 5 bases at V and 7 bases at J, with 7 bases between. Looked up from germline, CDR1 is MDHEN and CDR2 is SYDVKM. The CDR3 sequence is CASSTDNTQYF. The CDR3 DNA is TGTGCCAGCAGTACAGATAATACGCAGTATTTT.

This clonotype was found a few times. The V and J genes are TRBV20-1 and TRBJ2-7; TRBD2 matches 7 bases. The DNA end is a closer match to TRBJ2-5, so the J assignment may be wrong. This CDR3 is 13 amino acids long. CDR1 DFQATT and CDR2 SNEGSKA come from the germline V gene (reference sequence). The DNA for the CDR3 is TGCAGTGCTACGGGCGGGAGAGGAGAGACCCAGTACTTC. It yields the protein CSATGGRGETQYF.

V is TRBV4-3 and J is TRBJ2-2; D is uncertain. This CDR3 is built from 15 residues. CDR1 is LGHNA and CDR2 is YSLEER in the germline V gene. Deletions cut 5 bases from V and 5 bases from J, with 15 bases between. This chain's CDR3 is CASSSMPADTGELFF. CDR3 nucleotide sequence: TGCGCCAGCAGCTCGATGCCGGCCGATACCGGGGAGCTGTTTTTT.

The V and J genes are TRBV19 and TRBJ2-7; D not resolved. The V end was cut by 6 bases, the J end by 3 bases, with 9 bases between. CDR1 and CDR2 (germline): LNHDA, SQIVND (reference sequence). The CDR3 length is 12 residues. The CDR3 reads CASRSDGYEQYF. Written as DNA, the CDR3 is TGTGCCAGTAGATCGGACGGCTACGAGCAGTACTTC.

Notes on this clonotype: Relative to the germline gene, one junction end is altered; a read error may explain this. The gene calls are TRBV6-6 and TRBJ2-7, with 7 positions matching TRBD1. Germline CDR1 is MNHNY and CDR2 is SVGAGI (reference sequence). The CDR3 is made up of 14 amino acids. In DNA form, the CDR3 reads TGTACCAGCAGTTATACGGGACAGCCCCTCGAGCAGTACTTC. Translating it yields CTSSYTGQPLEQYF.

J is TRBJ1-2 and V is TRBV29-1, with D perhaps matching TRBD1 (5 bases). CDR3 length: 13 residues. The V and J ends lost 5 bases and 2 bases respectively, with 12 bases between them. The germline gives CDR1 SQVTM, CDR2 ANQGSEA. The CDR3 protein is CSVSDRDNYGYTF. Here the CDR3 DNA reads TGCAGCGTTTCAGACAGAGACAACTATGGCTACACCTTC.

This chain links TRBV5-1 with TRBJ2-7, with 9 bases matching TRBD2. The trim removed 7 bases at V and 1 base at J, leaving 9 bases unmatched. Germline assignment: CDR1 SGHRS and CDR2 YFSETQ. CDR3 length equals 15 residues. In DNA form, the CDR3 reads TGCGCCAGCGCCTTCCTAGCGGGAACTTCCTACGAGCAGTACTTC. It specifies CASAFLAGTSYEQYF.

Remarks on this clonotype: This sequence may be a read error, since a much larger clone differs from it by one base. V is TRBV27 and J is TRBJ1-6; D is unclear. CDR1 and CDR2 from the germline V gene are MNHEY and SMNVEV (reference sequence). This CDR3 region has 13 residues. The CDR3 protein is CASSLTANPPLHF. CDR3 bases: TGTGCCAGCAGTTTAACTGCTAATCCACCCCTCCACTTT.

The chain links TRBV10-3 to TRBJ1-1, with 8 bases identical to TRBD1. With 6 bases clipped from V and 8 bases from J, the junction kept 5 bases outside the gene matches. CDR3 length equals 12 residues. Germline-derived CDR1 and CDR2 are ENHRY and SYGVKD. This CDR3 is CAIRMDRDEAFF. CDR3 bases: TGTGCCATCAGGATGGACAGGGACGAAGCTTTCTTT.

V and J are TRBV6-2 or TRBV6-3 and TRBJ2-3; 10 bases match TRBD2. Germline loops: CDR1 MNHEY, CDR2 SVGEGT. CDR3 length: 14 residues. V gave up 6 bases and J gave up 5 bases; unmatched junction bases: 5. CDR3 protein: CASRAGGRGDTQYF. In DNA, the CDR3 is TGTGCCAGCAGAGCGGGGGGGCGTGGAGATACGCAGTATTTT.

This clonotype was seen more than once but under ten times. The rearrangement links TRBV20-1 to TRBJ2-4; D uncertain. V was clipped by 3 bases and J by 7 bases, with 13 bases between them. There are 13 residues in the CDR3. In germline, CDR1 is DFQATT, CDR2 SNEGSKA (reference sequence). CDR3 sequence: CSASDNLINIQYF. CDR3 nucleotides: TGCAGTGCTAGCGATAACCTGATCAACATTCAGTACTTC.

Here the CDR3 DNA reads TGTGCCAGCAGCCAAGGGCGTCTGGAGGGTCAGTACTTC. This gives the protein CASSQGRLEGQYF. V is TRBV3-1 and J is TRBJ2-4; maybe TRBD2 (6 bases). The germline V gene has CDR1 LGHDT and CDR2 YNNKEL (reference sequence). The CDR3 loop spans 13 amino acids. V lost 1 base and J lost 12, with 13 bases in between.

J is TRBJ1-2 and V is TRBV20-1, with unresolved D. The CDR3 totals 13 residues. CDR1 is DFQATT and CDR2 is SNEGSKA in the germline V gene (reference sequence). Trimming removed 3 bases at V and 7 bases at J, with 15 bases between. CDR3 in amino acids: CSARGGALGGYTF. CDR3 nucleotide sequence: TGCAGTGCTAGGGGTGGAGCCCTCGGTGGCTACACCTTC.

The CDR3 region is CSVEEGWRNYGYTF. In DNA, the CDR3 is TGCAGCGTTGAAGAAGGTTGGCGCAACTATGGCTACACCTTC. The V gene is TRBV29-1, the J gene TRBJ1-2; D not certain. The V gene lost 0 bases and the J gene lost 2 bases, with 10 bases spanning the gap. This CDR3 has 14 residues. Looked up from germline, CDR1 is SQVTM and CDR2 is ANQGSEA.

This rearrangement joins TRBV3-1 to TRBJ2-1; no definite D call. The CDR3 sequence is 11 residues long. Deletions cut 2 bases from V and 10 bases from J, with 6 bases between. From germline, CDR1 is LGHDT and CDR2 YNNKEL (reference sequence). The DNA for the CDR3 is TGTGCCAGCAGCCAATGGGCAGAGCAGTTCTTC. Amino acids: CASSQWAEQFF.

The V call is TRBV6-1, the J call TRBJ1-2; D may be TRBD1 (6 bases). Germline CDR1 and CDR2: MNHNS and SASEGT. The length of the CDR3 is 12 residues. Trimming pared 8 bases from V and 7 bases from J, leaving 14 bases between. The DNA for the CDR3 is TGTGCCAGCCCCAGGGGCATGGGTGGCTACACCTTC. Residues: CASPRGMGGYTF.

This clonotype was observed a handful of times. This CDR3 is CASSSTASRTDTQYF. As DNA, the CDR3 is TGTGCCAGCAGTTCCACGGCGTCTAGGACAGATACGCAGTATTTT. The J gene is TRBJ2-3, the V gene TRBV28, with D unclear. The germline gives CDR1 MDHEN, CDR2 SYDVKM. The CDR3 is 15 residues long. Trimming stripped 4 bases from V and 3 bases from J, with 14 bases between.

The chain joins TRBV7-2 to TRBJ2-7; D ambiguous. V lost 2 bases and J 6 bases, leaving 17 bases between the germline ends. Germline V lookup: CDR1 SGHTA, CDR2 FQGNSA. The CDR3 is 15 residues long. The CDR3: CASSLSRQFSSEQYF. The CDR3 region has the DNA TGTGCCAGCAGCTTAAGCAGGCAGTTTTCTAGCGAGCAGTACTTC.